The clone carrying this T cell receptor beta chain occurred a few times. Its antigen is unknown. Trimming took off 2 bases at V and 2 bases at J, with 12 bases between the two ends. The CDR3 consists of 15 residues. The germline V gene encodes CDR1 MNHEY and CDR2 SVGAGI. This sample was included in a study of T cells after yellow fever vaccination. By 5'RACE template switching, TCR cDNA was produced, with a universal primer site and UMIs added in the process. Using its own MiXCR run on the 5' RACE reads, TCRdb lists one record per CDR3 protein. The sample has some 350,000 distinct CDR3 sequences, approximately 4.2% seen once; the top ten hold 24%. Study conclusions and caveats: Primary-vaccination clones mostly resurfaced post-booster (nearly 97% CD4, just under 90% CD8). The CD4 and CD8 compartments had a small share of their clonotypes in common.

This chain joins TRBV6-5 and TRBJ1-1; tentative D call: TRBD1 (5 bases). The source material was PBMCs, sampled 5 days after the yellow fever booster vaccination. The receptor's source is a man between 18 and 35 years old who received the YFV17D yellow fever vaccine. CDR3 region: CASSYPGTGNTEAFF. CDR3 DNA: TGTGCCAGCAGTTACCCGGGGACGGGTAACACTGAAGCTTTCTTT.